The text below deals with one TCR beta chain. With the 5' RACE reads reprocessed, TCRdb shows one record per CDR3 protein and no DNA. The listing records hundreds of thousands of distinct CDR3 sequences. The data belong to a study of monozygotic twins with inflammatory bowel disease. The germline V gene encodes CDR1 DFQATT and CDR2 SNEGSKA (reference sequence). This CDR3 region has 15 residues. The receptor was derived from a human donor with ulcerative colitis or Crohn's disease, or a healthy co-twin of an affected twin (not recorded which). J is TRBJ2-3 and V is TRBV20-1; checking the TCRdb D call of TRBD1 is not possible without DNA. The material sequenced was blood. This CDR3 reads CSAVRPGLGANTQYF.